This TCR beta chain was documented in a study of T cells in Graves' hyperthyroidism and ophthalmopathy. Amplified TCR beta CDR3 regions came from RNA transcripts. The HTBI primer set was used in a first-round RT-PCR of the TCR CDR3. One entry per CDR3 protein results from TCRdb running MiXCR on the multiplex PCR reads. The data show around 400,000 distinct CDR3 sequences, with roughly an eighth seen just once and over 8.5% held by the top ten. Notes on the study in general: Ophthalmopathy was separated from stable hyperthyroidism by a 13 V-J model. Ophthalmopathy prediction by the model preceded onset by a median about 6.3 months.

CDR3 length equals 13 residues. CDR1 and CDR2 (germline): SNHLY, FYNNEI. V lost 6 bases to trimming and J lost 12 bases; unmatched junction nucleotides: 9. The patients, who ranged from 18 to 65 in age, presented with newly diagnosed hyperthyroidism lasting under 2 months. This clonotype was observed many times. Antigen unknown. The clonotype was recovered from a woman under 30 with Graves' hyperthyroidism. Material for sequencing was blood. The V call is TRBV2, the J call TRBJ2-1, with 9 bases matching TRBD1. The CDR3 here is CASRGTGRERQFF. The CDR3 DNA sequence: TGTGCCAGCAGAGGGACAGGGAGGGAAAGGCAGTTCTTC.